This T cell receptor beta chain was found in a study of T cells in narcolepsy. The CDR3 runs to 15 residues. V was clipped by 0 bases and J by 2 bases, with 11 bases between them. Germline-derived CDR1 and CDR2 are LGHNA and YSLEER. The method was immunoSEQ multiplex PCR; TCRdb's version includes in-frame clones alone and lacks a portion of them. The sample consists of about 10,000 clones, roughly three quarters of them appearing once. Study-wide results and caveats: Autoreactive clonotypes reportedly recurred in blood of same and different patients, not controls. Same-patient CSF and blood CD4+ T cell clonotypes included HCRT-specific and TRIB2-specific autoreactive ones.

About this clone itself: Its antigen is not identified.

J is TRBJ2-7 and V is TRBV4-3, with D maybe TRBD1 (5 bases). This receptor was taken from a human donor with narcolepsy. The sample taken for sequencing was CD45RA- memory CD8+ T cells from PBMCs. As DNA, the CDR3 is TGCGCCAGCAGCCAAGATTGGGGCGCAACCTACGAGCAGTACTTC. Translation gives CASSQDWGATYEQYF.